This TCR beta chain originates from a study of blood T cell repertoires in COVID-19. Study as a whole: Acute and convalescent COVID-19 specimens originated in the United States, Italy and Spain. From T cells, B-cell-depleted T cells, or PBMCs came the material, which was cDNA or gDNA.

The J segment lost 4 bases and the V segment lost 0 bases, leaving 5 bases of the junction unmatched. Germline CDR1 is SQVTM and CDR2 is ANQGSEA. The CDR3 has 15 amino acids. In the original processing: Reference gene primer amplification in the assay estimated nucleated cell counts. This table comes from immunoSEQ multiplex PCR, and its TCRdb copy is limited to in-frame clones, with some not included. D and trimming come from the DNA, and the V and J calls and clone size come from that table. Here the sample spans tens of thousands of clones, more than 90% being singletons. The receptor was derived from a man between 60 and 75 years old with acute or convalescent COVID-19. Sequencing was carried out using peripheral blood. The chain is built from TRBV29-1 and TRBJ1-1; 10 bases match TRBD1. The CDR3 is CSVEDLRTGGTEAFF. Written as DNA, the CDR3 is TGCAGCGTTGAAGATCTAAGGACAGGGGGCACTGAAGCTTTCTTT.